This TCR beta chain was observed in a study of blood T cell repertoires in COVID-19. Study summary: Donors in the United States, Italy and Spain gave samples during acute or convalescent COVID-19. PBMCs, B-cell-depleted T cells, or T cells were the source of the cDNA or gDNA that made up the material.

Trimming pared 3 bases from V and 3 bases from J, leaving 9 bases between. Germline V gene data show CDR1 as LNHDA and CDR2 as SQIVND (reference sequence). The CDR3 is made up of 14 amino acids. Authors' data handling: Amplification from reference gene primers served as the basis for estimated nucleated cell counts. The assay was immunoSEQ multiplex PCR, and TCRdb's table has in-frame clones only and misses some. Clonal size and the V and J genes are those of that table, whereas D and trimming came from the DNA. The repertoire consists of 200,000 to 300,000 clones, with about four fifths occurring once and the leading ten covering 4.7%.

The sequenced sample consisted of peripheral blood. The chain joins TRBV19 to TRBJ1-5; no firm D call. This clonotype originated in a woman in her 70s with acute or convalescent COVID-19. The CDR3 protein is CASSISGLNQPQHF. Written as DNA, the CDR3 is TGTGCCAGTAGTATTTCCGGACTCAATCAGCCCCAGCATTTT.